These 24 T cell receptor beta chains share one sample of origin, sequenced in a study of control samples from healthy donors and cancer patients. Clones were sequenced by immunoSEQ multiplex PCR, and TCRdb holds only the in-frame ones, with some missing. The profile covers roughly 130,000 clones, with more than 80% appearing a single time and more than 2% taken by the ten largest. Sequenced input: blood. The receptor set was obtained from a man aged 18 to 30 in good health.

This chain links TRBV10-1 with TRBJ2-2; TRBD1 aligns across 10 bases. V was pared by 5 bases and J by 4 bases, with 13 bases of the junction left unmatched. This CDR3 comprises 18 residues. CDR1 is WNHNN, CDR2 SYGVQD, per germline (reference sequence). Written as DNA, the CDR3 is TGCGCCAGCAGTTCGCTCGGGACAGGGGATCGGGGCACCGGGGAGCTGTTTTTT. It yields the protein CASSSLGTGDRGTGELFF.

The V and J genes are TRBV11-2 and TRBJ1-4, with 8 positions matching TRBD1. The junction had 1 base not matched to a gene; V was cut back by 2 bases and J by 5 bases. Germline V gives CDR1 SGHAT, CDR2 FQNNGV. There are 14 residues in the CDR3. CDR3 DNA sequence: TGTGCCAGCAGCTTACACAGGGGGAATGAAAAACTGTTTTTT. Amino acid sequence: CASSLHRGNEKLFF.

The rearrangement links TRBV3-1 (or the pseudogene TRBV3-2) to TRBJ2-1; either TRBD1 or TRBD2 may supply D (5 bases each). The CDR3 spans 12 residues. V lost 2 bases, J lost 10 bases, and 9 bases lay in between. Germline V gene data show CDR1 as LGHDT and CDR2 as YNNKEL (reference sequence). CDR3 amino acids: CASSQRDAEQFF. The CDR3 DNA sequence: TGTGCCAGCAGCCAACGGGACGCGGAGCAGTTCTTC.

The chain recombines TRBV11-1 with TRBJ1-1, with a possible D match to TRBD1 (6 bases). This CDR3 contains 16 residues. Deletions cut 5 bases from V and 5 bases from J, with 21 bases between. Looked up from germline, CDR1 is SGHAT and CDR2 is FQDESV (reference sequence). The CDR3 reads CASSATQGRRGTEAFF. CDR3 DNA sequence: TGTGCCAGCAGCGCCACGCAGGGGCGCAGGGGAACTGAAGCTTTCTTT.

The rearrangement joins TRBV10-3 to TRBJ2-3; 14 bases are a match to TRBD2. This CDR3 contains 17 residues. From germline, CDR1 is ENHRY and CDR2 SYGVKD. V dropped 6 bases and J dropped 4; count of bases not matched to a gene: 9. CDR3 coding DNA: TGTGCCATCAGGAATACTGGGACTAGCGGGGGTCCAGATACGCAGTATTTT. The encoded protein is CAIRNTGTSGGPDTQYF.

This chain joins TRBV10-2 and TRBJ2-3; 8 positions match TRBD1. Trimming at V came to 6 bases and at J to 0 bases, leaving 5 bases not matched to a gene. The CDR3 covers 15 residues. Germline V lookup: CDR1 WSHSY, CDR2 SAAADI. This CDR3 is CASRDRAGSTDTQYF. CDR3 nucleotides: TGCGCCAGCAGGGACAGGGCTGGAAGCACAGATACGCAGTATTTT.

The rearrangement joins TRBV19 to TRBJ1-3; D remains ambiguous. The ends were cut back, 0 bases at V and 0 bases at J, with 9 bases in the middle. Germline V gives CDR1 LNHDA, CDR2 SQIVND (reference sequence). The CDR3 runs 16 residues. This CDR3 is CASSIDTSSSGNTIYF. CDR3 in DNA: TGTGCCAGTAGTATAGACACATCGAGCTCTGGAAACACCATATATTTT.

V is TRBV9 and J is TRBJ2-3, with D possibly matching TRBD1 (5 bases). V gave up 0 bases and J gave up 5 bases, with 7 bases separating them. From germline, CDR1 is SGDLS and CDR2 YYNGEE. This CDR3 is 13 amino acids long. The CDR3 DNA is TGTGCCAGCAGCGTAGTAGGGGAAGATACGCAGTATTTT. This gives the protein CASSVVGEDTQYF. Complete variable domain (other parts from reference TRBV9 and TRBJ2-3): DSGVTQTPKHLITATGQRVTLRCSPRSGDLSVYWYQQSLDQGLQFLIQYYNGEERAKGNILERFSAQQFPDLHSELNLSSLELGDSALYFCASSVVGEDTQYFGPGTRLTVL.

With respect to this clone: Other DNA sequences in this specimen translate into the identical CDR3. The J gene is TRBJ1-5, the V gene TRBV19; D not certain. Trimming pared 2 bases from V and 1 base from J, leaving 6 bases between. The germline gives CDR1 LNHDA, CDR2 SQIVND (reference sequence). The CDR3 runs to 14 residues. The CDR3 sequence is CASSIKGSNQPQHF. CDR3 bases: TGTGCCAGTAGTATAAAGGGAAGCAATCAGCCCCAGCATTTT. Variable domain in full (rest from reference TRBV19 and TRBJ1-5): DGGITQSPKYLFRKEGQNVTLSCEQNLNHDAMYWYRQDPGQGLRLIYYSQIVNDFQKGDIAEGYSVSREKKESFPLTVTSAQKNPTAFYLCASSIKGSNQPQHFGDGTRLSIL.

This clone was observed a few times. The CDR3: CASSLTGTGRDGYTF. The CDR3 bases are TGTGCCAGCAGCTTAACCGGGACAGGGAGGGATGGCTACACCTTC. The chain couples TRBV13 to TRBJ1-2; 9 bases line up with TRBD1. The CDR3 is 15 residues long. Trimming at V came to 2 bases and at J to 6 bases, leaving 7 bases not matched to a gene. The germline V gene encodes CDR1 PRHDT and CDR2 FYEKMQ (reference sequence).

The V and J genes are TRBV21-1 and TRBJ2-7. TRBV21-1 is given as a pseudogene. This CDR3 spans 13 amino acids. The CDR3, as DNA: TGTGCCAGCAGCCCGGGCTTCGGGCACGAGCAGTACTTC. It translates to CASSPGFGHEQYF.

The chain employs TRBV29-1 and TRBJ2-2; D uncertain. The CDR3 is 11 residues long. V was shortened by 4 bases and J by 5 bases, with 5 bases between the two germline ends. The germline V gene encodes CDR1 SQVTM and CDR2 ANQGSEA. The CDR3 DNA is TGCAGCGTTGGCAGGACCGGGGAGCTGTTTTTT. Protein sequence: CSVGRTGELFF.

This rearrangement joins TRBV6-6 to TRBJ1-3; D ambiguous. The V end lost 6 bases, the J end lost 4 bases, and 7 bases lay between the germline ends. Germline CDR1 and CDR2: MNHNY and SVGAGI (reference sequence). CDR3 size: 12 residues. The chain's CDR3 is CASRGRGNTIYF. In DNA, the CDR3 is TGTGCCAGCAGGGGGAGGGGAAACACCATATATTTT.

V usage is TRBV13 and J usage is TRBJ2-3; unclear D gene. The CDR3 is made up of 14 amino acids. CDR1 PRHDT and CDR2 FYEKMQ come from the germline V gene (reference sequence). Trimming shortened V by 4 bases and J by 4 bases, and 12 bases separated the two germline ends. The CDR3 DNA is TGTGCCAGCAGCTCTAGGGTGGGTGCAGATACGCAGTATTTT. Its translation: CASSSRVGADTQYF.

The V call is TRBV2, the J call TRBJ1-2; D is ambiguous. CDR3 length: 13 residues. Per germline, CDR1 SNHLY and CDR2 FYNNEI. V lost 4 bases to trimming and J lost 4 bases, with 10 bases between them. The CDR3 bases are TGTGCCAGCAGTGTGGAGGGAACCTATGGCTACACCTTC. Protein: CASSVEGTYGYTF.

This clone was seen just once. The chain uses TRBV10-3 and TRBJ2-2; TRBD2 aligns across 10 bases. This CDR3 has 15 residues. The trim removed 2 bases at V and 7 bases at J, leaving 4 bases unmatched. Looked up from germline, CDR1 is ENHRY and CDR2 is SYGVKD. CDR3 loop: CAISESGGAGGELFF. The CDR3 nucleotides are TGTGCCATCAGTGAGAGCGGGGGGGCCGGCGGGGAGCTGTTTTTT.

The rearrangement uses TRBV7-9 and TRBJ1-3; 8 bases fit TRBD1. The V gene end was trimmed by 5 bases and the J gene end by 1 base; junction bases not matched to a gene: 13. The CDR3 is made up of 18 amino acids. CDR1 and CDR2 from the germline V gene are SEHNR and FQNEAQ (reference sequence). In DNA form, the CDR3 reads TGTGCCAGCAGCACCCGGACAGGGACTCATACATCTGGAAACACCATATATTTT. As protein: CASSTRTGTHTSGNTIYF.

The rearrangement joins TRBV27 to TRBJ2-3; a possible D gene is TRBD1 (5 bases). The CDR3 sequence is 14 residues long. Per the germline V gene, CDR1 is MNHEY and CDR2 is SMNVEV (reference sequence). V was cut by 3 bases and J by 3 bases, with 10 bases left in between. As DNA, the CDR3 is TGTGCCAGCAGTTTTCAGGGTGTGACAGATACGCAGTATTTT. Protein product: CASSFQGVTDTQYF.

The V and J genes are TRBV30 and TRBJ1-1; 12 bases are shared with TRBD1. CDR3 length equals 15 residues. The germline gives CDR1 GTSNPN, CDR2 SVGIG (reference sequence). Trimming cost V 4 bases and J 6 bases; bases outside gene matches: 9. CDR3 nucleotide sequence: TGTGCCTGGACCCCGGGACAGGGGGCAGGGTCTGAAGCTTTCTTT. This codes for CAWTPGQGAGSEAFF.

This chain connects TRBV7-3 to TRBJ1-1; the D is unclear. This CDR3 has 13 residues. Germline CDR1 SGHTA, CDR2 FQGTGA. Trimming shortened V by 5 bases and J by 2 bases, and 9 bases separated the two germline ends. CDR3 nucleotides: TGTGCCAGCAGCATACGGGGAAACACTGAAGCTTTCTTT. Amino acid sequence: CASSIRGNTEAFF.

The chain carries TRBV9 and TRBJ2-1; TRBD2 matches 10 bases. The CDR3 loop spans 15 amino acids. Germline values: CDR1 SGDLS, CDR2 YYNGEE. The ends lost 5 bases at V and 2 bases at J; junction bases unmatched: 4. The CDR3 protein is CASSFTSGTYNEQFF. In nucleotides, the CDR3 is TGTGCCAGCAGTTTTACTAGCGGGACCTACAATGAGCAGTTCTTC.

This chain uses TRBV10-1 with TRBJ1-3; 7 nucleotides line up with TRBD1. V lost 4 bases, J lost 3 bases, and 6 bases stayed unmatched. CDR3 length equals 15 residues. The germline V gene has CDR1 WNHNN and CDR2 SYGVQD (reference sequence). The chain's CDR3 is CASSGGQEGGNTIYF. In nucleotides, the CDR3 is TGCGCCAGCAGTGGAGGACAGGAAGGTGGAAACACCATATATTTT.

In this sample, this clone turned up once. This chain links TRBV11-1 with TRBJ2-7; 7 nucleotides match TRBD2. The CDR3 runs 15 residues. Germline V gene data show CDR1 as SGHAT and CDR2 as FQDESV (reference sequence). Unmatched junction bases numbered 3, after V lost 1 base and J lost 0 bases. The CDR3 here is CASSLVAGSSYEQYV. CDR3 DNA sequence: TGTGCCAGCAGCTTAGTAGCGGGTAGCTCCTACGAGCAGTACGTC.

This chain joins TRBV6-5 and TRBJ2-7, with TRBD1 matching over 9 bases. Germline V gene sequence: CDR1 MNHEY, CDR2 SVGAGI. J was trimmed by 2 bases and V by 6 bases; bases with no gene match: 5. The CDR3 has 14 amino acids. The CDR3 sequence is CASRPGTGTYEQYF. The CDR3, as DNA: TGTGCCAGCAGACCCGGGACAGGGACCTACGAGCAGTACTTC.